The present T cell receptor beta chain was sequenced within a study of blood T cell repertoires in COVID-19. About the study: Sites in the United States, Italy and Spain provided acute and convalescent COVID-19 samples. PBMCs, B-cell-depleted T cells, or T cells provided the cDNA or gDNA that made up the material.

The germline gives CDR1 SNHLY, CDR2 FYNNEI. V was clipped by 6 bases and J by 3 bases; unmatched bases: 9. CDR3 length: 16 amino acids. In the authors' methods: Amplification from reference gene primers served as the basis for estimated nucleated cell counts. Clones were read by immunoSEQ multiplex PCR, and TCRdb kept only the in-frame ones, dropping some. The DNA was the basis for D and trimming; V, J and clone size are from that table. Found here are roughly 83,000 clones, about 87% of them singletons; the top ten hold under 8.5%. The rearrangement uses TRBV2 and TRBJ2-2, with 8 bases that match TRBD2. The sequence came from a man older than 75 with active or convalescent COVID-19. The specimen was peripheral blood. DNA for the CDR3: TGTGCCAGCAGGCGGTCCGGGAGGGCCGACACCGGGGAGCTGTTTTTT. It translates to CASRRSGRADTGELFF. Full variable domain (rest looked up from reference TRBV2 and TRBJ2-2): EPEVTQTPSHQVTQMGQEVILRCVPISNHLYFYWYRQILGQKVEFLVSFYNNEISEKSEIFDDQFSVERPDGSNFTLKIRSTKLEDSAMYFCASRRSGRADTGELFFGEGSRLTVL.